Listed below are T cell receptor beta chains from one sample, sequenced in a study of early T cells in non-severe SARS-CoV-2 infection. TCRdb used MiXCR to reprocess the 5' RACE reads, holding one entry per CDR3 protein. The sample lists about 62,000 distinct CDR3 sequences, 8% to 10% occurring once. Specimen: whole blood. The receptors were gathered from an adult who was a healthcare worker with PCR-confirmed SARS-CoV-2 infection or an uninfected control (not recorded which). Each CDR3 is given with its conserved first and last residue. The order of the fields is V gene, clone size, J gene, D gene, CDR3 protein, CDR3 DNA. D genes are given only for firm matches. Where a row states a size, it is once, few, many or the class of an expanded clone; other rows omit it.

v_gene: TRBV30
abundance: many
j_gene: TRBJ1-1
d_gene: NA
CDR3aa: CAWMADVNTEAFF
CDR3nt: TGTGCCTGGATGGCGGATGTGAACACTGAAGCTTTCTTT

v_gene: TRBV4-2
abundance: NA
j_gene: TRBJ2-3
d_gene: TRBD2
CDR3aa: CASSPGLAGTDTQYF
CDR3nt: TGTGCCAGCAGCCCGGGACTAGCGGGCACAGATACGCAGTATTTT

v_gene: TRBV5-1
abundance: NA
j_gene: TRBJ2-5
d_gene: NA
CDR3aa: CASSQQGLETQYF
CDR3nt: TGCGCCAGCAGCCAACAGGGCTTAGAGACCCAGTACTTC

v_gene: TRBV6-1
abundance: few
j_gene: TRBJ2-6
d_gene: NA
CDR3aa: CASSEEVRRLLKGNVLTF
CDR3nt: TGTGCCAGCAGTGAAGAGGTAAGGCGGCTTCTGAAGGGCAACGTCCTGACTTTC

v_gene: TRBV6-5
abundance: NA
j_gene: TRBJ1-6
d_gene: NA
CDR3aa: CASSYRPSPWDSPLHF
CDR3nt: TGTGCCAGCAGTTACCGGCCTAGCCCTTGGGATTCACCCCTCCACTTT

v_gene: TRBV11-2
abundance: few
j_gene: TRBJ2-5
d_gene: NA
CDR3aa: CASSLVLGPGEETQYF
CDR3nt: TGTGCCAGCAGCTTAGTGCTTGGCCCCGGGGAAGAGACCCAGTACTTC

v_gene: TRBV18
abundance: NA
j_gene: TRBJ2-2
d_gene: TRBD2
CDR3aa: CASSPRTSEIRNTGELFF
CDR3nt: TGTGCCAGCTCACCTCGGACTAGCGAGATTAGGAACACCGGGGAGCTGTTTTTT

v_gene: TRBV7-2
abundance: few
j_gene: TRBJ2-6
d_gene: NA
CDR3aa: CASSLNEFSSGANVLTF
CDR3nt: TGTGCCAGCAGCTTAAATGAGTTTAGCTCTGGGGCCAACGTCCTGACTTTC

v_gene: TRBV20-1
abundance: many
j_gene: TRBJ1-4
d_gene: NA
CDR3aa: CSAPQGPNEKLFF
CDR3nt: TGCAGTGCCCCTCAGGGACCTAATGAAAAACTGTTTTTT

v_gene: TRBV3-1
abundance: few
j_gene: TRBJ2-1
d_gene: TRBD2
CDR3aa: CASSTGGIDEQFF
CDR3nt: TGTGCCAGCTCGACGGGGGGAATCGATGAGCAGTTCTTC

v_gene: TRBV13
abundance: many
j_gene: TRBJ2-3
d_gene: TRBD2
CDR3aa: CASSLPGLAGDTQYF
CDR3nt: TGTGCCAGCAGCCTACCGGGACTAGCGGGCGATACGCAGTATTTT

v_gene: TRBV20-1
abundance: few
j_gene: TRBJ2-2
d_gene: TRBD1
CDR3aa: CSARETGDYTGELFF
CDR3nt: TGCAGTGCTCGAGAGACAGGGGATTACACCGGGGAGCTGTTTTTT

v_gene: TRBV6-6
abundance: few
j_gene: TRBJ2-3
d_gene: NA
CDR3aa: CASSYVAGGDTQYF
CDR3nt: TGTGCCAGCAGTTACGTCGCCGGAGGAGATACGCAGTATTTT

v_gene: TRBV12-3/TRBV12-4
abundance: many
j_gene: TRBJ1-4
d_gene: NA
CDR3aa: CASCSQGCEKLFF
CDR3nt: TGTGCCAGCTGCTCTCAGGGGTGTGAAAAACTGTTTTTT

v_gene: TRBV3-1
abundance: few
j_gene: TRBJ1-3
d_gene: TRBD1
CDR3aa: CASSPGQAAGNTIYF
CDR3nt: TGTGCCAGCAGCCCCGGACAGGCGGCTGGAAACACCATATATTTT

v_gene: TRBV10-3
abundance: NA
j_gene: TRBJ1-4
d_gene: TRBD1
CDR3aa: CAISESPGQGREKLFF
CDR3nt: TGTGCCATCAGTGAGTCCCCGGGACAGGGCCGCGAAAAACTGTTTTTT

v_gene: TRBV2
abundance: few
j_gene: TRBJ1-1
d_gene: NA
CDR3aa: CASKGFSDTEAFF
CDR3nt: TGTGCCAGCAAGGGTTTTTCGGACACTGAAGCTTTCTTT

v_gene: TRBV20-1
abundance: few
j_gene: TRBJ1-1
d_gene: NA
CDR3aa: CSATRTVNTEAFF
CDR3nt: TGCAGTGCTACTCGGACGGTGAACACTGAAGCTTTCTTT